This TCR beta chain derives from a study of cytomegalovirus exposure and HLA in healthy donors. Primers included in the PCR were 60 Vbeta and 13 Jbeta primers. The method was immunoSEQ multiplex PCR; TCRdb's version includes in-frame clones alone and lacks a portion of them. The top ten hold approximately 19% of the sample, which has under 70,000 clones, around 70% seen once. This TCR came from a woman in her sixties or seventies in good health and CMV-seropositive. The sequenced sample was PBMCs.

The CDR3 spells CASSLGTGGVWTEAFF. In nucleotides, the CDR3 is TGTGCCAGCAGCCTCGGGACAGGGGGAGTATGGACTGAAGCTTTCTTT. The chain is built from TRBV13 and TRBJ1-1; 11 bases are a match to TRBD1. V lost 5 bases, J lost 5 bases, and 10 bases stayed unmatched. Germline V gene data show CDR1 as PRHDT and CDR2 as FYEKMQ (reference sequence). The CDR3 sequence is 16 residues long.